Sequencing of this TCR beta chain was carried out in a study of cytomegalovirus exposure and HLA in healthy donors. Study-level points and caveats: Most TCR beta V segments were productive about 87% or about 30% of the time in an earlier analysis. Association with HLA alleles at 0.05 false discovery rate was found for 16,951 TCR beta sequences in a later analysis.

Primers: 60 Vbeta forward and 13 Jbeta reverse. TCRdb's copy holds only in-frame clones and misses some; the assay was immunoSEQ multiplex PCR. The sample carries some 170,000 clones, roughly three quarters recorded once. This clone was found once. Its target is not known. Germline assignment: CDR1 MNHEY and CDR2 SVGAGI. The V end lost 0 bases, the J end lost 1 base, and 3 bases lay between the germline ends. There are 13 residues in the CDR3. The V and J genes are TRBV6-5 and TRBJ1-1, with D hard to call. The source is a male donor in good health and CMV-seronegative. The sample comprised PBMCs. CDR3 region: CASSYSANTEAFF. Here the CDR3 DNA reads TGTGCCAGCAGTTACTCGGCGAACACTGAAGCTTTCTTT.